The next 30 T cell receptor beta chains were all read from a single sample in a study of blood T cell repertoires in COVID-19. The table came from immunoSEQ multiplex PCR; TCRdb's copy has only in-frame clones and leaves some out. Here the sample spans about 64,000 clones, around 86% being singletons. The sequencing sample was made of peripheral blood. All receptors come from a man aged 50 or older with active COVID-19.

The J gene is TRBJ1-2, the V gene TRBV5-1; D not certain. Germline V lookup: CDR1 SGHRS, CDR2 YFSETQ. This CDR3 has 13 residues. V lost 0 bases, J lost 2 bases, and 5 bases lay in between. The CDR3 region has the DNA TGCGCCAGCAGCTTGGACAAGAACTATGGCTACACCTTC. Protein: CASSLDKNYGYTF.

The rearrangement links TRBV5-1 to TRBJ2-3; TRBD2 aligns across 8 bases. V dropped 2 bases and J dropped 6; count of bases not matched to a gene: 14. The CDR3 covers 17 residues. Germline CDR1 is SGHRS and CDR2 is YFSETQ. The CDR3 loop reads CASSFPREGLSVDTQYF. CDR3 sequence (DNA): TGCGCCAGCAGCTTCCCTCGGGAGGGATTGAGTGTGGATACGCAGTATTTT. The variable domain in full, completed from reference TRBV5-1 and TRBJ2-3, reads KAGVTQTPRYLIKTRGQQVTLSCSPISGHRSVSWYQQTPGQGLQFLFEYFSETQRNKGNFPGRFSGRQFSNSRSEMNVSTLELGDSALYLCASSFPREGLSVDTQYFGPGTRLTVL.

V and J are TRBV5-5 and TRBJ1-4, with 8 bases identical to TRBD1. Looked up from germline, CDR1 is SGHKS and CDR2 is YYEKEE (reference sequence). The J segment lost 11 bases and the V segment lost 2 bases, leaving 8 bases of the junction unmatched. CDR3 length: 14 amino acids. The CDR3 protein is CASSFGLDREKLFF. As DNA, the CDR3 is TGTGCCAGCAGCTTCGGTCTGGACAGGGAGAAACTGTTTTTT. Complete variable domain (other parts from reference TRBV5-5 and TRBJ1-4): DAGVTQSPTHLIKTRGQQVTLRCSPISGHKSVSWYQQVLGQGPQFIFQYYEKEERGRGNFPDRFSARQFPNYSSELNVNALLLGDSALYLCASSFGLDREKLFFGSGTQLSVL.

The V and J genes are TRBV6-1 and TRBJ2-7; TRBD2 matches at 12 bases. Looked up from germline, CDR1 is MNHNS and CDR2 is SASEGT. J gave up 5 bases and V 2 bases, and 4 bases lay outside the gene matches. This CDR3 spans 15 amino acids. CDR3 nucleotide sequence: TGTGCCAGCAGTGAAAGACTAGCGGGAGACAACGAGCAGTACTTC. Its protein product is CASSERLAGDNEQYF.

The genes are TRBV20-1 and TRBJ2-1; the D is unclear. CDR1 DFQATT and CDR2 SNEGSKA come from the germline V gene (reference sequence). V was trimmed by 6 bases and J by 10 bases, leaving 13 bases between them. CDR3 length: 11 amino acids. The CDR3 here is CSAQLGQEQFF. CDR3 DNA: TGCAGTGCCCAATTGGGCCAGGAGCAGTTCTTC.

J is TRBJ1-4 and V is TRBV7-9; a possible D gene is TRBD1 (5 bases). The CDR3 extends over 15 amino acids. The V end was cut by 4 bases, the J end by 6 bases, with 15 bases between. CDR1 and CDR2 from the germline V gene are SEHNR and FQNEAQ (reference sequence). The CDR3 spells CASSSRGTAHEKLFF. DNA for the CDR3: TGTGCCAGCAGCTCCCGGGGGACTGCCCATGAAAAACTGTTTTTT.

This sequence joins TRBV6-2 or TRBV6-3 and TRBJ1-5; D gene ambiguous. Deletions cut 6 bases from V and 0 bases from J, with 12 bases between. The CDR3 extends over 15 amino acids. Germline-derived CDR1 and CDR2 are MNHEY and SVGEGT. Here the CDR3 DNA reads TGTGCCAGCAGCATACAACCGTATAGCAATCAGCCCCAGCATTTT. It translates to CASSIQPYSNQPQHF.

The V call is TRBV18, the J call TRBJ2-1, with 9 bases that match TRBD1. V gave up 5 bases and J gave up 12 bases; unmatched junction bases: 14. The CDR3 is 15 amino acids. Germline CDR1 KGHSH, CDR2 LQKENI. CDR3 nucleotides: TGTGCCAGCTCAAGCGTGGGACAGGGAACTTACGCGCAGTTCTTC. Protein: CASSSVGQGTYAQFF.

The chain employs TRBV3-1 (or the pseudogene TRBV3-2) and TRBJ1-6; tentative D call: TRBD1 (5 bases). With 2 bases removed from V and 7 bases from J, the gap between germline ends came to 12 bases. The CDR3 consists of 15 residues. Germline assignment: CDR1 LGHDT and CDR2 YNNKEL (reference sequence). The CDR3 sequence: CASSQNIGGNSPLHF. As DNA, the CDR3 is TGTGCCAGCAGCCAAAATATCGGGGGAAATTCACCCCTCCACTTT.

This clone was counted once. J is TRBJ2-1 and V is TRBV7-6; a possible D gene is TRBD2 (5 bases). The CDR3 runs to 16 residues. Germline CDR1 reads SGHVS; CDR2 reads FNYEAQ. Trimming took 5 bases from V and 4 from J, leaving 18 bases between them. DNA of the CDR3: TGTGCCAGCAGCGCTAGCTCTTCCGCCTCATACAATGAGCAGTTCTTC. It encodes CASSASSSASYNEQFF.

The chain carries TRBV6-2 or TRBV6-3 and TRBJ1-1; D perhaps matches TRBD1 (6 bases). V was clipped by 3 bases and J by 0 bases, with 17 bases between them. The germline gives CDR1 MNHEY, CDR2 SVGEGT. This CDR3 has 17 residues. CDR3 sequence (DNA): TGTGCCAGCAGTTATGCGCAGGGGAGCTCTATGAACACTGAAGCTTTCTTT. Its protein is CASSYAQGSSMNTEAFF.

The genes are TRBV18 and TRBJ2-5; D ambiguous. Deletions cut 3 bases from V and 2 bases from J, with 13 bases between. Germline V lookup: CDR1 KGHSH, CDR2 LQKENI. This CDR3 has 15 residues. The CDR3 DNA reads as TGTGCCAGCTCACCGTCTTCCCGGCGGCAAGAGACCCAGTACTTC. This codes for CASSPSSRRQETQYF.

The V gene is TRBV29-1, the J gene TRBJ1-1; 10 bases are a match to TRBD1. Trimming at V came to 3 bases and at J to 5 bases, leaving 12 bases not matched to a gene. From germline, CDR1 is SQVTM and CDR2 ANQGSEA. This CDR3 has 16 amino acids. DNA of the CDR3: TGCAGCGTTGACCCACCGGGACAGGGGATAGGAACTGAAGCTTTCTTT. It is translated as CSVDPPGQGIGTEAFF. Based on the CDR3 plus reference TRBV29-1 and TRBJ1-1, the full variable domain is SAVISQKPSRDICQRGTSLTIQCQVDSQVTMMFWYRQQPGQSLTLIATANQGSEATYESGFVIDKFPISRPNLTFSTLTVSNMSPEDSSIYLCSVDPPGQGIGTEAFFGQGTRLTVV.

The chain combines TRBV6-5 with TRBJ2-4; 10 bases match TRBD1. The ends lost 7 bases at V and 7 bases at J; junction bases unmatched: 1. From germline, CDR1 is MNHEY and CDR2 SVGAGI. This CDR3 is 12 amino acids long. The chain's CDR3 is CASTGQGNIQYF. The CDR3 bases are TGTGCCAGCACGGGACAGGGGAACATTCAGTACTTC.

The chain is built from TRBV5-4 and TRBJ2-3, with 12 bases lining up with TRBD2. The CDR3 covers 16 residues. V was clipped by 0 bases and J by 4 bases; unmatched bases: 3. The germline V gene has CDR1 SGHNT and CDR2 YYREEE (reference sequence). The CDR3 protein is CASSLALAGGADTQYF. The DNA of the CDR3 is TGTGCCAGCAGCTTGGCCCTAGCGGGAGGGGCAGATACGCAGTATTTT.

The chain joins TRBV6-5 to TRBJ2-1; tentative D call: TRBD1 (6 bases). This CDR3 has 15 amino acids. The V end was cut by 6 bases, the J end by 3 bases, with 15 bases between. CDR1 and CDR2 (germline): MNHEY, SVGAGI. CDR3 amino acids: CASRYRQASYNEQFF. In DNA form, the CDR3 reads TGTGCCAGCAGGTACCGACAGGCAAGCTACAATGAGCAGTTCTTC.

CDR3 nucleotide sequence: TGTGCCAGCAGCCAAGACATCTCTGGGGCCAACGTCCTGACTTTC. It codes for CASSQDISGANVLTF. The V call is TRBV3-1 (or the pseudogene TRBV3-2), the J call TRBJ2-6; D not certain. Germline CDR1 reads LGHDT; CDR2 reads YNNKEL (reference sequence). Trimming left V 0 bases short and J 0 bases short, with 3 bases between. This CDR3 has 15 residues.

For the CDR3, the DNA is TGTGCCAGCAGCTTTAAAGGGACTAGCGACGAGCAGTACTTC. Its translation is CASSFKGTSDEQYF. This chain links TRBV5-4 with TRBJ2-7, with 10 bases fitting TRBD2. Trimming at V came to 2 bases and at J to 5 bases, leaving 4 bases not matched to a gene. Germline loops: CDR1 SGHNT, CDR2 YYREEE (reference sequence). This CDR3 contains 14 residues.

This chain connects TRBV7-2 to TRBJ2-5, with D maybe TRBD2 (6 bases). Germline-derived CDR1 and CDR2 are SGHTA and FQGNSA. The ends were cut back, 2 bases at V and 5 bases at J, with 12 bases in the middle. The CDR3 loop spans 14 amino acids. This CDR3 reads CASSLKAGRETQYF. CDR3 DNA sequence: TGTGCCAGCAGCTTAAAGGCGGGGCGGGAGACCCAGTACTTC.

V usage is TRBV7-8 and J usage is TRBJ2-4, with 9 bases lining up with TRBD2. The J segment lost 9 bases and the V segment lost 0 bases, leaving 18 bases of the junction unmatched. Germline V gene lookup returns CDR1 SGHVS and CDR2 FQNEAQ. This CDR3 is built from 19 residues. CDR3 protein: CASSLARMTRAGGRSIQYF. The CDR3 DNA follows: TGTGCCAGCAGCTTAGCGCGGATGACACGGGCGGGGGGGCGGAGCATTCAGTACTTC.

The chain combines TRBV29-1 with TRBJ1-1; D is unresolved. V was trimmed by 6 bases and J by 4 bases, leaving 12 bases between them. Germline V gene sequence: CDR1 SQVTM, CDR2 ANQGSEA. The CDR3 is 12 residues long. CDR3 loop: CSVKEPGTEAFF. CDR3 coding DNA: TGCAGCGTCAAAGAACCCGGCACTGAAGCTTTCTTT.

This rearrangement joins TRBV9 to TRBJ2-3, with TRBD2 as a possible D gene (5 bases). V lost 3 bases and J 0 bases, leaving 20 bases between the germline ends. CDR3 length equals 18 residues. Germline CDR1 and CDR2: SGDLS and YYNGEE. CDR3 in DNA: TGTGCCAGCAGCGCGTACCCCGGGGTCGGCACTAGCACAGATACGCAGTATTTT. Amino acids: CASSAYPGVGTSTDTQYF.

The CDR3: CASSPTSGMSDTQYF. As DNA, the CDR3 is TGTGCCAGCAGTCCGACTAGCGGGATGTCAGATACGCAGTATTTT. The rearrangement joins TRBV6-6 to TRBJ2-3; TRBD2 matches 11 bases. J was trimmed by 4 bases and V by 5 bases; bases with no gene match: 5. Germline assignment: CDR1 MNHNY and CDR2 SVGAGI (reference sequence). The CDR3 is 15 amino acids.

The chain is built from TRBV19 and TRBJ2-3, with 11 bases fitting TRBD2. Germline loops: CDR1 LNHDA, CDR2 SQIVND (reference sequence). V was pared by 0 bases and J by 5 bases, with 4 bases of the junction left unmatched. The CDR3 loop spans 16 amino acids. In nucleotides, the CDR3 is TGTGCCAGTAGTATAGAGGGTAGCGGGGGGGAAGATACGCAGTATTTT. Translation gives CASSIEGSGGEDTQYF. The variable domain in full, completed from reference TRBV19 and TRBJ2-3, reads DGGITQSPKYLFRKEGQNVTLSCEQNLNHDAMYWYRQDPGQGLRLIYYSQIVNDFQKGDIAEGYSVSREKKESFPLTVTSAQKNPTAFYLCASSIEGSGGEDTQYFGPGTRLTVL.

The rearrangement uses TRBV7-3 and TRBJ2-5; 9 nucleotides line up with TRBD2. This CDR3 contains 16 residues. In germline, CDR1 is SGHTA, CDR2 FQGTGA. Germline trimming cut 0 bases from V and 5 bases from J; bases unmatched to any gene: 7. Here the CDR3 reads CASSLTLASGAETQYF. In nucleotides, the CDR3 is TGTGCCAGCAGCTTAACGTTGGCTAGCGGGGCCGAGACCCAGTACTTC.

The chain has TRBV2 and TRBJ2-5; 9 nucleotides match TRBD2. V was pared by 2 bases and J by 5 bases, with 6 bases of the junction left unmatched. The germline V gene encodes CDR1 SNHLY and CDR2 FYNNEI. This CDR3 is built from 15 residues. The CDR3 region is CASSENSSGRETQYF. The CDR3 nucleotides are TGTGCCAGCAGTGAAAACAGCAGCGGGAGGGAGACCCAGTACTTC. The complete variable domain, with remaining parts taken from reference TRBV2 and TRBJ2-5, reads EPEVTQTPSHQVTQMGQEVILRCVPISNHLYFYWYRQILGQKVEFLVSFYNNEISEKSEIFDDQFSVERPDGSNFTLKIRSTKLEDSAMYFCASSENSSGRETQYFGPGTRLLVL.

The rearrangement uses TRBV7-2 and TRBJ1-1, with TRBD1 matching over 7 bases. Germline-derived CDR1 and CDR2 are SGHTA and FQGNSA. The CDR3 has 18 amino acids. J was trimmed by 0 bases and V by 1 base; bases with no gene match: 11. DNA for the CDR3: TGTGCCAGCAGCTTAGTTCTGGGCAGGGGGTTGGTGAACACTGAAGCTTTCTTT. Amino acids: CASSLVLGRGLVNTEAFF.

In this sample, this clone turned up once. The rearrangement links TRBV30 to TRBJ2-5; D unresolved. The CDR3 totals 10 residues. Germline V gene lookup returns CDR1 GTSNPN and CDR2 SVGIG (reference sequence). V lost 5 bases, J lost 5 bases, and 6 bases lay in between. The chain's CDR3 is CAWGRETQYF. In DNA, the CDR3 is TGTGCCTGGGGGCGGGAGACCCAGTACTTC.

The chain combines TRBV6-5 with TRBJ2-3; TRBD1 aligns across 9 bases. V shed 1 base and J 2 bases; nucleotides not matched to a gene: 1. This CDR3 comprises 15 residues. Germline values: CDR1 MNHEY, CDR2 SVGAGI. The CDR3 coding sequence is TGTGCCAGCAGTTACTGGACAGGGGACACAGATACGCAGTATTTT. Protein: CASSYWTGDTDTQYF.

The chain couples TRBV11-2 to TRBJ2-2, with 8 bases identical to TRBD1. V was pared by 5 bases and J by 5 bases, with 7 bases of the junction left unmatched. This CDR3 has 15 amino acids. CDR1 is SGHAT, CDR2 FQNNGV, per germline. DNA of the CDR3: TGTGCCAGCAGCCCTCCCAGGGGGCGAACCGGGGAGCTGTTTTTT. This sequence encodes CASSPPRGRTGELFF. The full variable domain, in which reference TRBV11-2 and TRBJ2-2 provide the parts outside the CDR3, is EAGVAQSPRYKIIEKRQSVAFWCNPISGHATLYWYQQILGQGPKLLIQFQNNGVVDDSQLPKDRFSAERLKGVDSTLKIQPAKLEDSAVYLCASSPPRGRTGELFFGEGSRLTVL.